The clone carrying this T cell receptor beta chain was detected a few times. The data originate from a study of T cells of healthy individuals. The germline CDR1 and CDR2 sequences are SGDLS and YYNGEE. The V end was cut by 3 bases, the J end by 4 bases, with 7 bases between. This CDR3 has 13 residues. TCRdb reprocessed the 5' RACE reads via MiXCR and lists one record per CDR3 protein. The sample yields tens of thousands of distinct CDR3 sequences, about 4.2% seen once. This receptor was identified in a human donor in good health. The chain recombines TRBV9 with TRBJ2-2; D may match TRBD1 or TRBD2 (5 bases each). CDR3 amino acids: CASSGGTTGELFF. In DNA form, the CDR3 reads TGTGCCAGCAGCGGGGGGACCACCGGGGAGCTGTTTTTT.